The sequence of this T cell receptor (beta chain) was determined in a study of cytomegalovirus exposure and HLA in healthy donors. As regards this clone: Its antigen is still unknown.

Method: immunoSEQ multiplex PCR; TCRdb's copy keeps in-frame clones and lacks some. The profile shows about 360,000 clones, just over 85% of them singletons. The CDR3 loop spans 16 amino acids. J gave up 7 bases and V 3 bases, and 9 bases lay outside the gene matches. CDR1 and CDR2 from the germline V gene are LGHNA and YNFKEQ. Whole-study findings and limits: For cytomegalovirus status, the classifier reportedly gave diagnoses with high specificity and sensitivity. Later, an analysis found that TCR clusters from the first cohort tended to co-occur in the 90 to 150 validation repertoires.

The sample comprised PBMCs. V usage is TRBV4-2 and J usage is TRBJ2-1; 10 bases are shared with TRBD2. This TCR derives from a woman aged 18-29 years in good health and CMV-seronegative. CDR3 coding DNA: TGTGCCAGCAGCCAGTCCCAAGCGGGAGGGACTAATGAGCAGTTCTTC. It is translated as CASSQSQAGGTNEQFF.